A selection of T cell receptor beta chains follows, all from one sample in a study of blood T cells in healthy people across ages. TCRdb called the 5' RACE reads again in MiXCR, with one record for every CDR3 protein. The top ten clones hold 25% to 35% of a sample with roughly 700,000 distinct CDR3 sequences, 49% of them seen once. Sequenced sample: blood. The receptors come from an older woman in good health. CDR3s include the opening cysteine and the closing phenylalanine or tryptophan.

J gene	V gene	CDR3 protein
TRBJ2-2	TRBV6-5	CASIGLAGAGELFF
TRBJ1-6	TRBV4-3	CASSQIYRGNSPLHF
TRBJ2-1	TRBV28	CASSLGINEQFF
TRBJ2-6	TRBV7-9	CATRDAGANVLTF
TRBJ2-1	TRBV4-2	CASRQGSGGYSEQFF
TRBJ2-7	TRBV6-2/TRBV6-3	CASSRPRHVGAYEQYF
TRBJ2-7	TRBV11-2	CASSSLGLYNEQYF
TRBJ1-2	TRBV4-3	CASSQAFNAGNYGYTF
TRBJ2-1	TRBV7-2	CASRATVRETQFF
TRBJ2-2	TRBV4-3	CASSQGGQFPGELFF
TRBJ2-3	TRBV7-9	CASSSRWTGGNTDTQYF
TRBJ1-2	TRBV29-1	CSVDAGQGYGYTF
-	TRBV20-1	CSARVAKREQYF
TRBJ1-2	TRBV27	CASKAMWSGGDYTF
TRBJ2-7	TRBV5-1	CASSGAGDRYEQYF
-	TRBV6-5	CASRTSGRTQYF